The source of this T cell receptor beta chain is a study of cytomegalovirus exposure and HLA in healthy donors. V lost 5 bases and J lost 16, with 27 bases in between. The CDR3 is 15 residues long. Germline V lookup: CDR1 MNHEY, CDR2 SMNVEV (reference sequence). The primer mix had 60 Vbeta and 13 Jbeta primers. The method was immunoSEQ multiplex PCR; TCRdb's version includes in-frame clones alone and lacks a portion of them. The data show 95,000 to 150,000 clones, 6.5% to 9.5% seen once. This clone was picked up a small number of times. The sample comprised PBMCs. V and J are TRBV27 and TRBJ2-1; perhaps TRBD1 as D (5 bases). This receptor was identified in a woman aged 40 to 50 in good health and CMV-seropositive. CDR3 residues: CASSAERGSPRPLFF. The CDR3 DNA follows: TGTGCCAGCAGTGCGGAAAGGGGCAGCCCACGACCTCTTTTCTTC.